Shown below are 25 T cell receptor beta chains from a single sample sequenced in a study of T cells in Graves' hyperthyroidism and ophthalmopathy. The CDR3 regions of TCR beta were amplified from RNA transcripts. A first-round RT-PCR of the TCR CDR3 used the HTBI primer set. TCRdb reanalysed the multiplex PCR reads using MiXCR and keeps one entry per CDR3 protein. The repertoire includes 300,000 or so distinct CDR3 sequences, around 16% of them detected once, and approximately 35% sits in the top ten. Sequences were obtained from blood. These receptors all come from a man aged 30 to 45 with Graves' hyperthyroidism.

Ten or more counts support this clonotype. The CDR3 spells CASSLDLGVSYEQYF. DNA for the CDR3: TGTGCCAGCAGCTTAGATCTAGGGGTATCCTACGAGCAGTACTTC. V and J are TRBV11-2 and TRBJ2-7; D is possibly TRBD1 (5 bases). V lost 0 bases, J lost 1 base, and 10 bases lay in between. The CDR3 is 15 amino acids. Per the germline V gene, CDR1 is SGHAT and CDR2 is FQNNGV.

V gene TRBV19 combines with J gene TRBJ1-2; the D is unclear. Germline V CDR1 and CDR2: LNHDA, SQIVND (reference sequence). CDR3 length equals 13 residues. V shed 7 bases and J shed 4 bases, with 13 bases lying between them. The CDR3 spells CASKRTELYGYTF. The CDR3 DNA follows: TGTGCCAGTAAAAGAACGGAACTCTATGGCTACACCTTC.

This sequence joins TRBV20-1 and TRBJ2-1, with TRBD2 matching 10 bases. CDR1 and CDR2 (germline): DFQATT, SNEGSKA (reference sequence). The CDR3 runs 19 residues. The V and J ends lost 0 bases and 0 bases, in that order; junction bases with no gene match: 11. CDR3 residues: CSARDLSSGSLISYNEQFF. The CDR3 coding sequence is TGCAGTGCTAGAGATCTATCTAGCGGGAGTCTGATCTCCTACAATGAGCAGTTCTTC.

This sequence joins TRBV12-3 or TRBV12-4 and TRBJ2-5, with 9 bases identical to TRBD1. There are 15 residues in the CDR3. CDR3: CATQGTGNMGETQYF. CDR3 nucleotide sequence: TGTGCTACCCAGGGGACAGGGAATATGGGAGAGACCCAGTACTTC.

This clonotype showed up just a few times. V is TRBV5-1 and J is TRBJ2-1; 13 positions agree with TRBD2. Losses at the gene ends were 3 bases for V and 4 bases for J; bases not matched to a gene: 4. Germline assignment: CDR1 SGHRS and CDR2 YFSETQ. The CDR3 has 16 amino acids. CDR3 region: CASSSGTSGTYNEQFF. The CDR3 coding sequence is TGCGCCAGCAGCTCCGGGACTAGCGGGACGTACAATGAGCAGTTCTTC.

The chain uses TRBV7-2 and TRBJ2-3, with TRBD2 matching over 7 bases. Per germline, CDR1 SGHTA and CDR2 FQGNSA. Trimming cost V 2 bases and J 4 bases; bases outside gene matches: 3. The CDR3 contains 14 residues. This CDR3 is CASSLWREPDTQYF. The CDR3 bases are TGTGCCAGCAGCTTATGGCGGGAGCCAGATACGCAGTATTTT.

This chain joins TRBV4-1 and TRBJ2-7; possible D gene TRBD2, 5 bases. The CDR3 extends over 17 amino acids. Germline V gene sequence: CDR1 MGHRA, CDR2 YSYEKL. V lost 1 base and J lost 5, with 21 bases in between. In DNA, the CDR3 is TGCGCCAGCAGCCAAGCGGGATTTGGATTTTCTGCTGACGAGCAGTACTTC. Translated: CASSQAGFGFSADEQYF.

This clonotype was observed at least ten times. CDR3 residues: CASSRTGQAIKGYTF. The CDR3, as DNA: TGTGCCAGCAGCCGCACGGGACAGGCCATAAAGGGCTACACCTTC. This chain links TRBV3-1 with TRBJ1-2; 8 bases agree with TRBD1. Germline CDR1 and CDR2: LGHDT and YNNKEL (reference sequence). This CDR3 region has 15 residues. The junction had 12 bases not matched to a gene; V was cut back by 4 bases and J by 8 bases.

This clonotype was observed many times. V usage is TRBV20-1 and J usage is TRBJ2-1; 7 bases are shared with TRBD2. V was clipped by 6 bases and J by 3 bases; unmatched bases: 14. The CDR3 extends over 16 amino acids. Germline V CDR1 and CDR2: DFQATT, SNEGSKA (reference sequence). The DNA of the CDR3 is TGCAGTGCAATCGAATCACGCGGGAGTATCTACAATGAGCAGTTCTTC. It codes for CSAIESRGSIYNEQFF.

With regard to this clonotype: This sequence may be a read error, since a much larger clone differs from it by one base. This chain connects TRBV12-5 to TRBJ2-1, with TRBD2 matching over 11 bases. Germline CDR1 and CDR2: LGHNT and FRNRAP. This CDR3 comprises 14 residues. The CDR3 region is CANGPVLAGGEQFF. DNA for the CDR3: TGTGCTAATGGTCCGGTCCTAGCGGGAGGTGAGCAGTTCTTC.

This clonotype was observed at least ten times. V usage is TRBV30 and J usage is TRBJ1-1; tentatively, D is TRBD1 (6 bases). V lost 4 bases and J 0 bases, leaving 9 bases between the germline ends. The CDR3 length is 13 residues. Germline V gene lookup returns CDR1 GTSNPN and CDR2 SVGIG (reference sequence). This chain's CDR3 is CAWTPGVNTEAFF. The CDR3 DNA reads as TGTGCCTGGACCCCAGGGGTGAACACTGAAGCTTTCTTT.

This clonotype was counted many times. For the CDR3, the DNA is TGTGCCAACTCCGGACTAGCGGGTAGCAATGAGCAGTTCTTC. It encodes CANSGLAGSNEQFF. This chain links TRBV6-1 with TRBJ2-1; TRBD2 matches at 11 bases. CDR3 length: 14 amino acids. Germline loops: CDR1 MNHNS, CDR2 SASEGT. Losses at the gene ends were 10 bases for V and 6 bases for J; bases not matched to a gene: 8.

This chain uses TRBV20-1 with TRBJ2-5; 8 bases align to TRBD1. The CDR3 is 15 amino acids. Germline V CDR1 and CDR2: DFQATT, SNEGSKA (reference sequence). V was pared by 3 bases and J by 5 bases, with 11 bases of the junction left unmatched. CDR3 amino acids: CSASKDREVFETQYF. The CDR3 DNA reads TGCAGTGCTAGTAAGGACAGGGAGGTTTTTGAGACCCAGTACTTC.

This clonotype was seen ten or more times. The chain recombines TRBV7-8 with TRBJ2-2; D gene ambiguous. Trimming took 10 bases from V and 0 from J, leaving 9 bases between them. This CDR3 has 13 residues. CDR1 and CDR2 (germline): SGHVS, FQNEAQ. The CDR3 sequence: CATRTTNTGELFF. CDR3 nucleotide sequence: TGTGCCACCCGAACTACGAACACCGGGGAGCTGTTTTTT. Complete variable domain (other parts from reference TRBV7-8 and TRBJ2-2): GAGVSQSPRYKVAKRGQDVALRCDPISGHVSLFWYQQALGQGPEFLTYFQNEAQLDKSGLPSDRFFAERPEGSVSTLKIQRTQQEDSAVYLCATRTTNTGELFFGEGSRLTVL.

The CDR3 is CASAGTGDQPQHF. CDR3 bases: TGTGCCAGTGCCGGGACAGGGGATCAGCCCCAGCATTTT. The genes are TRBV19 and TRBJ1-5; 10 bases fit TRBD1. The CDR3 covers 13 residues. In germline, CDR1 is LNHDA, CDR2 SQIVND (reference sequence). V was pared by 8 bases and J by 5 bases, with 3 bases of the junction left unmatched.

This clonotype was observed many times. The chain couples TRBV20-1 to TRBJ2-3; D is possibly TRBD2 (5 bases). This CDR3 contains 13 residues. Germline V gene sequence: CDR1 DFQATT, CDR2 SNEGSKA (reference sequence). V lost 2 bases and J 1 base, leaving 7 bases between the germline ends. The CDR3, as DNA: TGCAGTGCTAGACACGGGGGCACAGATACGCAGTATTTT. Protein product: CSARHGGTDTQYF.

The V and J genes are TRBV20-1 and TRBJ2-7; 10 bases line up with TRBD1. In germline, CDR1 is DFQATT, CDR2 SNEGSKA (reference sequence). The junction had 12 bases not matched to a gene; V was cut back by 8 bases and J by 5 bases. The CDR3 length is 14 residues. The CDR3 is CSIQFGTGADEQYF. CDR3 nucleotides: TGCAGTATCCAATTCGGGACAGGGGCCGACGAGCAGTACTTC.

This clonotype has at least ten counts. The chain uses TRBV2 and TRBJ2-1; a possible D gene is TRBD2 (7 bases). The germline gives CDR1 SNHLY, CDR2 FYNNEI. Trimming cost V 10 bases and J 6 bases, with 19 bases left between them. This CDR3 is built from 14 residues. For the CDR3, the DNA is TGTGCCACATCATTGGGGGGCGGGGGCAATGAGCAGTTCTTC. It codes for CATSLGGGGNEQFF.

Notes on this clonotype: A much bigger clone sits one base away, suggesting this may be a read error. The rearrangement joins TRBV11-2 to TRBJ1-1; D is ambiguous. The length of the CDR3 is 15 residues. Germline CDR1 and CDR2: SGHAT and FQNNGV. The CDR3: CASSLSGVTNTKAFF. In DNA, the CDR3 is TGTGCCAGCAGCTTAAGTGGGGTCACGAACACTAAAGCTTTCTTT.

The rearrangement links TRBV7-9 to TRBJ2-6; TRBD2 aligns across 8 bases. CDR3 length equals 18 residues. The germline CDR1 and CDR2 sequences are SEHNR and FQNEAQ (reference sequence). The trim removed 6 bases at V and 0 bases at J, leaving 10 bases unmatched. The chain's CDR3 is CASRPRVREASGANVLTF. The CDR3 region has the DNA TGTGCCAGCAGGCCCCGGGTGCGGGAGGCCTCTGGGGCCAACGTCCTGACTTTC. Full variable domain (rest looked up from reference TRBV7-9 and TRBJ2-6): DTGVSQNPRHKITKRGQNVTFRCDPISEHNRLYWYRQTLGQGPEFLTYFQNEAQLEKSRLLSDRFSAERPKGSFSTLEIQRTEQGDSAMYLCASRPRVREASGANVLTFGAGSRLTVL.

This rearrangement joins TRBV18 to TRBJ2-2, with D unclear. The germline V and J ends were trimmed by 2 bases and 6 bases, with 4 bases remaining between them. Germline V gene lookup returns CDR1 KGHSH and CDR2 LQKENI. CDR3 length: 12 residues. CDR3 nucleotide sequence: TGTGCCAGCTCACCAACCTCCGGGGAGCTGTTTTTT. This translates into CASSPTSGELFF.

This clonotype was detected many times. The CDR3 coding sequence is TGTGCCATCAAGCCTCGGGTGGGGGCCTACGAGCAGTACTTC. Protein: CAIKPRVGAYEQYF. The rearrangement joins TRBV10-3 to TRBJ2-7, with D tentatively TRBD1 or TRBD2 (5 bases each). The CDR3 length is 14 residues. Germline lookup yields CDR1 ENHRY and CDR2 SYGVKD. Trimming removed 7 bases from V and 2 bases from J, with 15 bases in between.

Concerning this clonotype itself: Since a much larger clone is just one base distant, this may be a read error. The chain has TRBV28 and TRBJ1-5; D is uncertain. The CDR3 is 14 amino acids. Trimming left V 3 bases short and J 4 bases short, with 10 bases between. Germline assignment: CDR1 MDHEN and CDR2 SYDVKM. The CDR3 here is CASSFLGGNQPQHF. CDR3 coding DNA: TGTGCCAGCAGTTTTTTGGGCGGGAATCAGCCCCAGCATTTT.

Ten or more counts support this clonotype. The chain has TRBV7-8 and TRBJ1-5, with D tentatively TRBD1 (6 bases). The CDR3 spans 16 residues. Germline-derived CDR1 and CDR2 are SGHVS and FQNEAQ. Trimming shortened V by 5 bases and J by 0 bases, and 14 bases separated the two germline ends. The CDR3 spells CASSIRRDISNQPQHF. CDR3 nucleotide sequence: TGTGCCAGCAGCATCAGGAGGGACATTAGCAATCAGCCCCAGCATTTT. Using reference TRBV7-8 and TRBJ1-5 for the parts outside the CDR3, the full variable domain is GAGVSQSPRYKVAKRGQDVALRCDPISGHVSLFWYQQALGQGPEFLTYFQNEAQLDKSGLPSDRFFAERPEGSVSTLKIQRTQQEDSAVYLCASSIRRDISNQPQHFGDGTRLSIL.

The genes are TRBV4-1 and TRBJ2-2, with 8 bases identical to TRBD1. The CDR3 totals 16 residues. Germline V gives CDR1 MGHRA, CDR2 YSYEKL. With 1 base clipped from V and 5 bases from J, the junction kept 6 bases outside the gene matches. The CDR3 loop is CASSQVGTGGTGELFF. CDR3 nucleotide sequence: TGCGCCAGCAGCCAAGTGGGCACAGGGGGAACCGGGGAGCTGTTTTTT.